One and the same sample provided the 18 T cell receptor beta chains below, sequenced in a study of cytomegalovirus exposure and HLA in healthy donors. The PCR used 60 Vbeta and 13 Jbeta primers. Assay: immunoSEQ multiplex PCR; the TCRdb copy retains only in-frame clones and omits some. This table holds tens of thousands of clones, around 75% found once. The sequenced sample was PBMCs. The source is a man aged 50 or older in good health and CMV-seropositive.

CDR3 sequence reads: CASSLWGGTTDTQYF. The CDR3 DNA reads as TGTGCCAGCAGTTTATGGGGGGGGACCACAGATACGCAGTATTTT. The rearrangement uses TRBV27 and TRBJ2-3; 7 nucleotides line up with TRBD2. The trim removed 1 base at V and 2 bases at J, leaving 3 bases unmatched. Germline CDR1 reads MNHEY; CDR2 reads SMNVEV (reference sequence). The CDR3 sequence is 15 residues long.

CDR3 protein: CASSPSGRGNQQYF. DNA for the CDR3: TGTGCCAGCAGCCCCAGCGGGAGGGGGAACCAGCAGTACTTC. This chain connects TRBV28 to TRBJ2-7; 10 bases are a match to TRBD2. CDR1 MDHEN and CDR2 SYDVKM come from the germline V gene. V lost 6 bases to trimming and J lost 8 bases; unmatched junction nucleotides: 10. This CDR3 spans 14 amino acids.

This chain links TRBV18 with TRBJ1-6; the match to TRBD1 covers 8 bases. CDR3 length: 14 residues. Germline V gene data show CDR1 as KGHSH and CDR2 as LQKENI. The trim removed 8 bases at V and 9 bases at J, leaving 9 bases unmatched. The CDR3 spells CASRPGQESSPLHF. The CDR3 DNA reads TGTGCCAGCCGACCGGGACAGGAGAGTTCACCCCTCCACTTT.

As to this clone: Germline is not matched at one junction end, which may reflect a read error. The J gene is TRBJ1-5, the V gene TRBV30, with D uncertain. Per the germline V gene, CDR1 is GTSNPN and CDR2 is SVGIG (reference sequence). The CDR3 runs 13 residues. DNA of the CDR3: TGTGCCTGGAGTGCCGCTAGCAATCAGCCCCAGAATTTT. Protein sequence: CAWSAASNQPQNF.

The J gene is TRBJ1-2, the V gene TRBV7-9; 7 positions match TRBD1. From germline, CDR1 is SEHNR and CDR2 FQNEAQ (reference sequence). Germline trimming cut 5 bases from V and 8 bases from J; bases unmatched to any gene: 20. The CDR3 extends over 17 amino acids. The CDR3 region has the DNA TGTGCCAGCAGCCTTTCAGGGGGATCGGGACAATCGGGAGGCTACACCTTC. It is translated as CASSLSGGSGQSGGYTF.

The chain combines TRBV29-1 with TRBJ2-7; 8 bases are shared with TRBD1. Germline V gene lookup returns CDR1 SQVTM and CDR2 ANQGSEA. With V trimmed by 0 bases and J by 9 bases, 10 bases remained unmatched. The CDR3 has 14 amino acids. CDR3 DNA sequence: TGCAGCGTTGAAGATCGCGTTGACAGGGGCGGGCAGTACTTC. Translated: CSVEDRVDRGGQYF.

V usage is TRBV5-1 and J usage is TRBJ2-3, with a tentative D call TRBD2 (5 bases). CDR1 and CDR2 (germline): SGHRS, YFSETQ. Trimming cost V 3 bases and J 1 base, with 12 bases left between them. The CDR3 extends over 15 amino acids. The CDR3 sequence is CASSSVATGTDTQYF. DNA for the CDR3: TGCGCCAGCAGCTCGGTAGCGACTGGCACAGATACGCAGTATTTT.

The gene calls are TRBV11-3 and TRBJ2-2; tentative D call: TRBD1 (5 bases). With 1 base removed from V and 3 bases from J, the gap between germline ends came to 9 bases. CDR3 length equals 15 residues. Per the germline V gene, CDR1 is SGHNT and CDR2 is YENEEA. Here the CDR3 DNA reads TGTGCCAGCAGCTTAGGACAGACTTACACCGGGGAGCTGTTTTTT. It codes for CASSLGQTYTGELFF.

V gene TRBV18 combines with J gene TRBJ2-5; the D gene is possibly TRBD2 (5 bases). The CDR3 is 13 amino acids. V was clipped by 2 bases and J by 1 base, with 5 bases between them. Germline lookup yields CDR1 KGHSH and CDR2 LQKENI. Here the CDR3 reads CASSPGSQETQYF. CDR3 in DNA: TGTGCCAGCTCACCAGGGAGCCAAGAGACCCAGTACTTC. Supplemented by reference TRBV18 and TRBJ2-5, the full variable domain reads NAGVMQNPRHLVRRRGQEARLRCSPMKGHSHVYWYRQLPEEGLKFMVYLQKENIIDESGMPKERFSAEFPKEGPSILRIQQVVRGDSAAYFCASSPGSQETQYFGPGTRLLVL.

J is TRBJ2-5 and V is TRBV7-2; the match to TRBD2 covers 9 bases. The ends lost 4 bases at V and 5 bases at J; junction bases unmatched: 5. The CDR3 length is 14 residues. CDR1 and CDR2 from the germline V gene are SGHTA and FQGNSA. The chain's CDR3 is CASSSGLAIETQYF. The DNA of the CDR3 is TGTGCCAGCAGCTCGGGACTAGCTATTGAGACCCAGTACTTC.

The chain has TRBV27 and TRBJ2-3; TRBD1 agrees at 8 bases. The V gene's germline CDR1 is MNHEY and CDR2 SMNVEV (reference sequence). V lost 1 base, J lost 4 bases, and 4 bases stayed unmatched. The CDR3 totals 15 residues. For the CDR3, the DNA is TGTGCCAGCAGTTTATGGGCAGGGGGCCCAGATACGCAGTATTTT. Its protein product is CASSLWAGGPDTQYF.

V usage is TRBV5-6 and J usage is TRBJ2-7; D may be TRBD2 (6 bases). The CDR3 covers 17 residues. The germline V and J ends were trimmed by 4 bases and 1 base, with 21 bases remaining between them. Germline V gene lookup returns CDR1 SGHDT and CDR2 YYEEEE. The CDR3 DNA reads TGTGCCAGCAGCACGGGGCTGACCAGCGGGCTTTCCTACGAGCAGTACTTC. Residues: CASSTGLTSGLSYEQYF.

V is TRBV7-3 and J is TRBJ2-1; 14 nucleotides agree with TRBD2. Losses at the gene ends were 4 bases for V and 7 bases for J; bases not matched to a gene: 6. The V gene's germline CDR1 is SGHTA and CDR2 FQGTGA. The length of the CDR3 is 16 residues. The CDR3 region is CASSSKTSGRGNEQFF. DNA of the CDR3: TGTGCCAGCAGCTCAAAGACTAGCGGGAGGGGAAATGAGCAGTTCTTC.

The V gene is TRBV7-3, the J gene TRBJ1-2; 11 bases are shared with TRBD1. After removal of 4 bases from V and 7 bases from J, the junction contained 5 bases not matched to a gene. The CDR3 spans 14 residues. CDR1 is SGHTA and CDR2 is FQGTGA in the germline V gene. CDR3 loop: CASSSGQGAVGYTF. CDR3 sequence (DNA): TGTGCCAGCAGCTCCGGACAGGGGGCGGTTGGCTACACCTTC.

This sequence joins TRBV27 and TRBJ1-1; D is ambiguous. The CDR3 contains 14 residues. Germline CDR1 and CDR2: MNHEY and SMNVEV (reference sequence). V was pared by 0 bases and J by 2 bases, with 7 bases between. The CDR3 spells CASSLSRVNTEAFF. The CDR3 bases are TGTGCCAGCAGTTTATCGCGAGTTAACACTGAAGCTTTCTTT.

The chain recombines TRBV5-4 with TRBJ2-3, with 9 bases matching TRBD2. The length of the CDR3 is 16 residues. CDR1 is SGHNT and CDR2 is YYREEE in the germline V gene (reference sequence). The V and J ends lost 1 base and 0 bases, in that order; junction bases with no gene match: 3. CDR3 nucleotides: TGTGCCAGCAGCTTGAATAGCGGGGGTAGCACAGATACGCAGTATTTT. Protein product: CASSLNSGGSTDTQYF.

This clone was found once. CDR3 DNA sequence: TGTGCCAGCGGATTAGCGGGGGGGCCCGGAGAGCAGTTCTTC. Protein sequence: CASGLAGGPGEQFF. The chain carries TRBV27 and TRBJ2-1, with 11 bases aligning to TRBD2. The CDR3 runs to 14 residues. J gave up 10 bases and V 8 bases, and 10 bases lay outside the gene matches. Germline V lookup: CDR1 MNHEY, CDR2 SMNVEV (reference sequence).

The rearrangement uses TRBV9 and TRBJ2-7, with D maybe TRBD2 (5 bases). V was trimmed by 0 bases and J by 7 bases, leaving 11 bases between them. CDR3 size: 13 residues. Germline V gene data show CDR1 as SGDLS and CDR2 as YYNGEE. This chain's CDR3 is CASSVEEPGEQYF. Here the CDR3 DNA reads TGTGCCAGCAGCGTAGAGGAGCCGGGGGAGCAGTACTTC.